One T cell receptor (beta chain) is described in this entry. Its antigen is still unknown. This sample is part of a study of shared clonotypes between healthy human individuals. Whole-study findings and limits: Clonotype sharing among donors likely depends on sequencing depth.

Profiled with immunoSEQ multiplex PCR; TCRdb holds only in-frame clones, not every one. The sample includes 1,500,000 or so clones, roughly 96% of them seen just once. The germline CDR1 and CDR2 sequences are ENHRY and SYGVKD. CDR3 size: 16 residues. Trimming removed 11 bases from V and 6 bases from J; junction bases left unmatched: 19. The clonotype was recovered from a man in his thirties or forties in good health. J is TRBJ2-3 and V is TRBV10-3, with 8 bases matching TRBD1. The sample was naive CD4+ T cells sorted from blood. The subset: CD45RA+ positively selected. DNA of the CDR3: TGTGCCGCCGCAGGGGGCGAGTCCGTCTCGTGGGATACGCAGTATTTT. This translates into CAAAGGESVSWDTQYF.